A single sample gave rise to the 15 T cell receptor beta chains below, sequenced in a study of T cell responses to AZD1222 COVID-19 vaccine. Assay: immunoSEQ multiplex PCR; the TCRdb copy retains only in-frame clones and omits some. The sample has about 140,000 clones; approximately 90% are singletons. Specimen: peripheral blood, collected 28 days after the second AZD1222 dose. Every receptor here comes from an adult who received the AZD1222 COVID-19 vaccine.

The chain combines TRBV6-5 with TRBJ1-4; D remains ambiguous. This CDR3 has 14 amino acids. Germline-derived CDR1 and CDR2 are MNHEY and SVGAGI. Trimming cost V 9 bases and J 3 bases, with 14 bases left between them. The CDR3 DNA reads TGTGCCAGGGTAGTAGACACTCCTAATGAAAAACTGTTTTTT. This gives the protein CARVVDTPNEKLFF.

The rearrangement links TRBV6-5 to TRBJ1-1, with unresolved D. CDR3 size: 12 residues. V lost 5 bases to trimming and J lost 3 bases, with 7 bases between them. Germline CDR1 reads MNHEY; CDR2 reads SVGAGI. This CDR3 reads CASSRKDTEAFF. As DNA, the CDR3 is TGTGCCAGCAGTCGCAAGGACACTGAAGCTTTCTTT.

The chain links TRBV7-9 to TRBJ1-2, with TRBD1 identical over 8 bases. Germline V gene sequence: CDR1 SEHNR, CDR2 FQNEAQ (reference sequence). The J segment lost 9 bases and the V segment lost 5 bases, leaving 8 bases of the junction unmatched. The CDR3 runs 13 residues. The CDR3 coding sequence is TGTGCCAGCAGCCCAGGACAGGGTATAAGCTACACCTTC. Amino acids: CASSPGQGISYTF.

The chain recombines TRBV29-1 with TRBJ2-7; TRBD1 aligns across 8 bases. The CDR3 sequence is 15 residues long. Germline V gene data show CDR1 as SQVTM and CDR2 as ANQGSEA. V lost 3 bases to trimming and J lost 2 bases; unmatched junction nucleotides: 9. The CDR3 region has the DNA TGCAGCGTTGAGCCAGGACAGGGAGAGGCCTACGAGCAGTACTTC. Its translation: CSVEPGQGEAYEQYF.

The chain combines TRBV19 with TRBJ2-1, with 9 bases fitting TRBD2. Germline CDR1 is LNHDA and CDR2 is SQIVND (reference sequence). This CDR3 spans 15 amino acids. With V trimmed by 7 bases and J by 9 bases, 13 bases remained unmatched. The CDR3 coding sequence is TGTGCCAGTAATGGGCCAGCGGGGGGCCAGGGTGAGCAGTTCTTC. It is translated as CASNGPAGGQGEQFF.

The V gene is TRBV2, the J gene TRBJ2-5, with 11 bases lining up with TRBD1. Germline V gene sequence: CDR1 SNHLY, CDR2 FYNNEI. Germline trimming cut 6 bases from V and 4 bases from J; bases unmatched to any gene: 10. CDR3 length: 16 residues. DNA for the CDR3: TGTGCCAGCAGGAACCGGGACAGGGGGTTCGGAGAGACCCAGTACTTC. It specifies CASRNRDRGFGETQYF. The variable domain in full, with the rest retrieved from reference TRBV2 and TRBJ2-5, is EPEVTQTPSHQVTQMGQEVILRCVPISNHLYFYWYRQILGQKVEFLVSFYNNEISEKSEIFDDQFSVERPDGSNFTLKIRSTKLEDSAMYFCASRNRDRGFGETQYFGPGTRLLVL.

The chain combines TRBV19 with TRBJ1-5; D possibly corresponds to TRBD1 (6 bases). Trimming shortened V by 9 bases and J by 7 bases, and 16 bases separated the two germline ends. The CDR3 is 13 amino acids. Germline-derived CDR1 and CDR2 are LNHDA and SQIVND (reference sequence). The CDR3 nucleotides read TGTGCCAGCTCCACAGGGCCGAGACAGCCCCAGCATTTT. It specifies CASSTGPRQPQHF.

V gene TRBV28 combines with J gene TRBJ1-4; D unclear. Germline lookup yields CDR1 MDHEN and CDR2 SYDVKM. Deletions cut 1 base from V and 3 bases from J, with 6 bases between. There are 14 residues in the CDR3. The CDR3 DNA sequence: TGTGCCAGCAGTTTATCAGATTCTAATGAAAAACTGTTTTTT. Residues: CASSLSDSNEKLFF.

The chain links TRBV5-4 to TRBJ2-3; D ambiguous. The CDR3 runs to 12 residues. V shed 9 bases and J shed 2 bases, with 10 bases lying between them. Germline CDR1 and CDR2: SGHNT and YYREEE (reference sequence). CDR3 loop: CATNHITDTQYF. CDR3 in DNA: TGTGCCACCAACCATATCACAGATACGCAGTATTTT. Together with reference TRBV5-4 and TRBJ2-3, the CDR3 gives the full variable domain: ETGVTQSPTHLIKTRGQQVTLRCSSQSGHNTVSWYQQALGQGPQFIFQYYREEENGRGNFPPRFSGLQFPNYSSELNVNALELDDSALYLCATNHITDTQYFGPGTRLTVL.

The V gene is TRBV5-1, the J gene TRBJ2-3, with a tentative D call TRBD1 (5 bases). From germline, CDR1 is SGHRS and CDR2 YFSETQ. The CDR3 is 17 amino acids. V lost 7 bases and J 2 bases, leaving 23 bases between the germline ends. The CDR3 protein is CASRAITNRFFTDTQYF. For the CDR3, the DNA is TGCGCCAGCCGGGCGATCACGAACAGGTTTTTCACAGATACGCAGTATTTT.

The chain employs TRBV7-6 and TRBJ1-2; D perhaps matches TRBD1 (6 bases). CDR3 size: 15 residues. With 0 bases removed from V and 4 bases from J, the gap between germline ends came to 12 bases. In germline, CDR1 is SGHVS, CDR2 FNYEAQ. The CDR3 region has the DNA TGTGCCAGCAGCTTAGCGCAGGACAGCGGCTATGGCTACACCTTC. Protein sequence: CASSLAQDSGYGYTF.

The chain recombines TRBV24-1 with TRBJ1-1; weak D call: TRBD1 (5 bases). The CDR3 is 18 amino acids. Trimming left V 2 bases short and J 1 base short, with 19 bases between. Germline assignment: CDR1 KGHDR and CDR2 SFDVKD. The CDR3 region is CATSDSLWGGSKNTEAFF. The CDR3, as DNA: TGTGCCACCAGTGATTCCCTATGGGGGGGATCTAAGAACACTGAAGCTTTCTTT.

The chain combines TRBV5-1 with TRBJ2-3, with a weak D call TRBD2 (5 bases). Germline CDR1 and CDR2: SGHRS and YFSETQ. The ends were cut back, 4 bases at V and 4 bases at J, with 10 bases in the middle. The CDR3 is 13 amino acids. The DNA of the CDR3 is TGCGCCAGCAGCATCACTAGTCCAGATACGCAGTATTTT. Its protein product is CASSITSPDTQYF.

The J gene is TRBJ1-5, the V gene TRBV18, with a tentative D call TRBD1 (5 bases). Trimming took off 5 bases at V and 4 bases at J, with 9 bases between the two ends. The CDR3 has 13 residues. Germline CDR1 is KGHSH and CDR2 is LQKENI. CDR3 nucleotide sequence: TGTGCCAGCTCAGGACAAATTAATCAGCCCCAGCATTTT. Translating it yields CASSGQINQPQHF.

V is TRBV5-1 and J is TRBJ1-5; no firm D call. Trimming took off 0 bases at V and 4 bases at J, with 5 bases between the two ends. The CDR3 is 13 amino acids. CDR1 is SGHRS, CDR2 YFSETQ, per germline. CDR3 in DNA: TGCGCCAGCAGCTTGGCGGTAAATCAGCCCCAGCATTTT. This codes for CASSLAVNQPQHF.